The 28 T cell receptor beta chains below all came from one sample that was sequenced in a study of blood T cell repertoires in COVID-19. Measured with immunoSEQ multiplex PCR; TCRdb has only the in-frame clones, and not every one. The data contain 150,000 or so clones, about four fifths of them singletons. Sequenced sample: peripheral blood. Every receptor here comes from a human donor with acute or convalescent COVID-19. The donor label of this sample is uncertain.

CDR3 sequence (DNA): TGTGCCACCAGCAGAGATCGGCGGGGGATTAATTCACCCCTCCACTTT. Its translation: CATSRDRRGINSPLHF. This chain connects TRBV15 to TRBJ1-6; D is perhaps TRBD1 (5 bases). In germline, CDR1 is LNHNV, CDR2 YYDKDF (reference sequence). The germline V and J ends were trimmed by 0 bases and 6 bases, with 12 bases remaining between them. The CDR3 is made up of 16 amino acids.

This chain links TRBV5-1 with TRBJ1-4, with a weak D call TRBD1 (6 bases). This CDR3 is 14 amino acids long. V was cut by 0 bases and J by 8 bases, with 11 bases left in between. The germline gives CDR1 SGHRS, CDR2 YFSETQ. The CDR3 sequence: CASSLAGQGEKLFF. The CDR3 DNA sequence: TGCGCCAGCAGCTTGGCCGGTCAGGGGGAAAAACTGTTTTTT.

The V call is TRBV4-2, the J call TRBJ1-1; 9 positions agree with TRBD1. Germline loops: CDR1 LGHNA, CDR2 YNFKEQ. V gave up 0 bases and J gave up 0 bases; unmatched junction bases: 2. This CDR3 is 16 amino acids long. Written as DNA, the CDR3 is TGTGCCAGCAGCCAAGAAACAGGGGGCCTGAACACTGAAGCTTTCTTT. It codes for CASSQETGGLNTEAFF.

This clone was counted a few times. The chain is built from TRBV24-1 and TRBJ2-3; weak D call: TRBD2 (6 bases). This CDR3 is built from 16 residues. Germline V gene sequence: CDR1 KGHDR, CDR2 SFDVKD. The V gene lost 9 bases and the J gene lost 1 base, with 19 bases spanning the gap. CDR3 residues: CATREGRRERTDTQYF. The CDR3 DNA follows: TGTGCCACCCGAGAGGGAAGGCGGGAACGCACAGATACGCAGTATTTT.

This clone was picked up a small number of times. CDR3 DNA sequence: TGTGCCAGCAGCACAGGAGTTCTTAGCAATCAGCCCCAGCATTTT. Protein sequence: CASSTGVLSNQPQHF. V and J are TRBV6-5 and TRBJ1-5; D may be TRBD1 (5 bases). This CDR3 contains 15 residues. Germline V gives CDR1 MNHEY, CDR2 SVGAGI. V was clipped by 6 bases and J by 0 bases, with 12 bases between them.

This clone has just one count. V and J are TRBV15 and TRBJ2-3; 9 nucleotides line up with TRBD1. Germline CDR1 LNHNV, CDR2 YYDKDF (reference sequence). With V trimmed by 1 base and J by 6 bases, 8 bases remained unmatched. This CDR3 is built from 16 residues. CDR3 nucleotide sequence: TGTGCCACCAGCAGAGCCGGCCGGACAGGGGCGGATACGCAGTATTTT. As protein: CATSRAGRTGADTQYF.

The chain links TRBV14 to TRBJ2-3; no clear D. Trimming left V 4 bases short and J 5 bases short, with 7 bases between. The CDR3 spans 12 residues. Germline CDR1 reads SGHDN; CDR2 reads FVKESK. CDR3 in DNA: TGTGCCAGCAGCCTGTACGGAGATACGCAGTATTTT. Its protein product is CASSLYGDTQYF.

The gene calls are TRBV15 and TRBJ2-3, with D possibly matching TRBD1 (6 bases). Germline V gene data show CDR1 as LNHNV and CDR2 as YYDKDF (reference sequence). Trimming took 3 bases from V and 7 from J, leaving 11 bases between them. The CDR3 runs to 13 residues. CDR3 loop: CATSSSGVNTQYF. CDR3 coding DNA: TGTGCCACCAGCAGTTCAGGGGTTAATACGCAGTATTTT. The whole variable domain, filled in from reference TRBV15 and TRBJ2-3, reads DAMVIQNPRYQVTQFGKPVTLSCSQTLNHNVMYWYQQKSSQAPKLLFHYYDKDFNNEADTPDNFQSRRPNTSFCFLDIRSPGLGDTAMYLCATSSSGVNTQYFGPGTRLTVL.

The CDR3 DNA reads as TGTGCCAGCAGCTTAGGACCAGGGGAGGGGGAGACCCAGTACTTC. This sequence encodes CASSLGPGEGETQYF. V and J are TRBV11-1 and TRBJ2-5; maybe TRBD2 (7 bases). CDR1 is SGHAT and CDR2 is FQDESV in the germline V gene (reference sequence). V was clipped by 1 base and J by 5 bases, with 14 bases between them. The CDR3 extends over 15 amino acids.

This chain joins TRBV24-1 and TRBJ1-1; a possible D gene is TRBD1 (5 bases). V was trimmed by 2 bases and J by 6 bases, leaving 12 bases between them. The CDR3 is 14 residues long. Germline V lookup: CDR1 KGHDR, CDR2 SFDVKD. The CDR3 loop reads CATSDSSGVPEAFF. CDR3 nucleotide sequence: TGTGCCACCAGTGATTCATCGGGGGTTCCTGAAGCTTTCTTT.

This chain uses TRBV7-3 with TRBJ2-3, with TRBD1 matching over 9 bases. Per germline, CDR1 SGHTA and CDR2 FQGTGA. V trimming: 5 bases; J trimming: 9 bases; junction bases outside the gene matches: 6. The CDR3 loop spans 13 amino acids. The CDR3 region is CASSPRDRVTQYF. The CDR3, as DNA: TGTGCCAGCAGCCCCAGGGACAGGGTAACGCAGTATTTT.

The rearrangement joins TRBV11-2 to TRBJ1-3, with TRBD1 matching over 7 bases. The trim removed 7 bases at V and 4 bases at J, leaving 13 bases unmatched. The CDR3 consists of 16 residues. Germline V gene lookup returns CDR1 SGHAT and CDR2 FQNNGV. Here the CDR3 reads CASTSGTEVGGNTIYF. The DNA for the CDR3 is TGTGCCAGCACCTCCGGGACAGAAGTGGGCGGAAACACCATATATTTT.

The V gene is TRBV4-1, the J gene TRBJ2-1; D not certain. The V and J ends lost 1 base and 0 bases respectively, with 10 bases between them. Germline V gives CDR1 MGHRA, CDR2 YSYEKL. This CDR3 region has 16 residues. CDR3: CASSQARLSSYNEQFF. The CDR3 DNA follows: TGCGCCAGCAGCCAAGCGAGATTGAGCTCCTACAATGAGCAGTTCTTC.

This clone was recorded only once. The rearrangement links TRBV30 to TRBJ1-1, with 10 bases that match TRBD1. Losses at the gene ends were 8 bases for V and 5 bases for J; bases not matched to a gene: 5. The germline CDR1 and CDR2 sequences are GTSNPN and SVGIG (reference sequence). CDR3 size: 12 residues. The CDR3 DNA reads as TGTGCCCGGGACAGGGGAGGAACTGAAGCTTTCTTT. This encodes CARDRGGTEAFF.

This clone was found once. This chain uses TRBV3-1 (or the pseudogene TRBV3-2) with TRBJ1-1, with D possibly being TRBD1 (6 bases). This CDR3 comprises 15 residues. Germline V gives CDR1 LGHDT, CDR2 YNNKEL (reference sequence). V was clipped by 1 base and J by 0 bases, with 9 bases between them. CDR3 in DNA: TGTGCCAGCAGCCAAGTCAGGGGCTTGAACACTGAAGCTTTCTTT. Translated, it gives CASSQVRGLNTEAFF.

This chain uses TRBV5-4 with TRBJ2-6; D gene unclear. The CDR3 loop spans 17 amino acids. In germline, CDR1 is SGHNT, CDR2 YYREEE (reference sequence). V lost 0 bases and J 3 bases, leaving 13 bases between the germline ends. This chain's CDR3 is CASSLEWSVGGANVLTF. The DNA of the CDR3 is TGTGCCAGCAGCTTGGAGTGGTCAGTTGGTGGGGCCAACGTCCTGACTTTC.

The chain is built from TRBV19 and TRBJ1-5; D remains unclear. Trimming took off 6 bases at V and 3 bases at J, with 15 bases between the two ends. The CDR3 is made up of 15 amino acids. Germline V lookup: CDR1 LNHDA, CDR2 SQIVND (reference sequence). The CDR3 sequence is CASRFEGMNNQPQHF. The DNA for the CDR3 is TGTGCCAGTAGGTTTGAGGGTATGAACAATCAGCCCCAGCATTTT.

This chain connects TRBV6-4 to TRBJ2-3; 12 bases are a match to TRBD2. The CDR3 contains 14 residues. Unmatched junction bases numbered 6, after V lost 8 bases and J lost 6 bases. Germline V CDR1 and CDR2: MRHNA, SNTAGT. As DNA, the CDR3 is TGTGCCAGCTCTAGCGGGGGGGCCTTGGATACGCAGTATTTT. It is translated as CASSSGGALDTQYF.

The chain joins TRBV11-2 to TRBJ1-4; D is ambiguous. This CDR3 has 11 residues. Germline lookup yields CDR1 SGHAT and CDR2 FQNNGV. V gave up 5 bases and J gave up 8 bases, with 6 bases separating them. The DNA for the CDR3 is TGTGCCAGCAGCATATCGGAAAAACTGTTTTTT. Protein: CASSISEKLFF.

This clone came up once. This chain connects TRBV5-1 to TRBJ1-6; 7 bases fit TRBD1. Germline V CDR1 and CDR2: SGHRS, YFSETQ. Trimming at V came to 3 bases and at J to 5 bases, leaving 2 bases not matched to a gene. CDR3 length: 14 residues. The chain's CDR3 is CASSYGTDNSPLHF. CDR3 DNA: TGCGCCAGCAGCTACGGGACAGATAATTCACCCCTCCACTTT.

This sequence joins TRBV10-1 and TRBJ2-1; D gene ambiguous. The CDR3 is made up of 13 amino acids. Germline CDR1 WNHNN, CDR2 SYGVQD (reference sequence). V was pared by 4 bases and J by 2 bases, with 6 bases between. The CDR3 nucleotides read TGCGCCAGCAGTGGGGCTACCTACAATGAGCAGTTCTTC. It codes for CASSGATYNEQFF.

The chain joins TRBV19 to TRBJ1-1; D possibly corresponds to TRBD1 (5 bases). This CDR3 is built from 13 residues. The ends were cut back, 6 bases at V and 0 bases at J, with 8 bases in the middle. CDR1 is LNHDA and CDR2 is SQIVND in the germline V gene (reference sequence). For the CDR3, the DNA is TGTGCCAGTAGCCCGACAGTGAACACTGAAGCTTTCTTT. Its protein product is CASSPTVNTEAFF.

V is TRBV2 and J is TRBJ2-7; 7 bases match TRBD1. CDR1 is SNHLY, CDR2 FYNNEI, per germline. With V trimmed by 6 bases and J by 13 bases, 24 bases remained unmatched. CDR3 size: 16 residues. CDR3 sequence (DNA): TGTGCCAGCAGCGCCGACAGGGTTGACACCCCTCCGGGTCTATACGTC. It codes for CASSADRVDTPPGLYV.

This clone was picked up a small number of times. V usage is TRBV18 and J usage is TRBJ1-6; 8 bases fit TRBD1. Germline V lookup: CDR1 KGHSH, CDR2 LQKENI. CDR3 length equals 16 residues. Trimming took 3 bases from V and 5 from J; bases not matched to a gene: 6. The CDR3 region is CASSPSQGGDNSPLHF. In DNA form, the CDR3 reads TGTGCCAGCTCACCCTCACAGGGGGGAGATAATTCACCCCTCCACTTT.

The rearrangement joins TRBV4-1 to TRBJ1-1; D is undetermined. Per the germline V gene, CDR1 is MGHRA and CDR2 is YSYEKL. This CDR3 region has 15 residues. V lost 0 bases and J 2 bases, leaving 10 bases between the germline ends. The CDR3 here is CASSQDQSLNTEAFF. CDR3 DNA: TGCGCCAGCAGCCAAGATCAATCCCTAAACACTGAAGCTTTCTTT.

This clone was detected once. This chain uses TRBV5-1 with TRBJ1-1, with 8 bases aligning to TRBD1. Germline CDR1 SGHRS, CDR2 YFSETQ. V was clipped by 3 bases and J by 3 bases; unmatched bases: 7. The CDR3 runs 15 residues. CDR3 residues: CASSWDRREHTEAFF. The DNA for the CDR3 is TGCGCCAGCAGCTGGGACAGGAGGGAACACACTGAAGCTTTCTTT.

The chain uses TRBV5-1 and TRBJ2-5; 14 nucleotides agree with TRBD2. This CDR3 contains 17 residues. V shed 3 bases, J shed 5 bases, and the junction held 9 bases outside the gene matches. CDR1 and CDR2 from the germline V gene are SGHRS and YFSETQ. The CDR3 protein is CASSSGTSGGQEETQYF. The CDR3 region has the DNA TGCGCCAGCAGCTCCGGGACTAGCGGGGGCCAGGAGGAGACCCAGTACTTC. Drawing the rest from reference TRBV5-1 and TRBJ2-5, the complete variable domain is KAGVTQTPRYLIKTRGQQVTLSCSPISGHRSVSWYQQTPGQGLQFLFEYFSETQRNKGNFPGRFSGRQFSNSRSEMNVSTLELGDSALYLCASSSGTSGGQEETQYFGPGTRLLVL.

The chain has TRBV5-6 and TRBJ2-1; 7 nucleotides line up with TRBD2. V shed 2 bases and J 11 bases; nucleotides not matched to a gene: 7. The CDR3 has 13 residues. The germline V gene has CDR1 SGHDT and CDR2 YYEEEE. The CDR3 bases are TGTGCCAGCAGCTTCGGGACTACGGATAAGCAGTTCTTC. Translation gives CASSFGTTDKQFF.